This T cell receptor beta chain originates from a study of cytomegalovirus exposure and HLA in healthy donors. In the study overall: Around four fifths of a few hundred genotyped donors fell in the Caucasian-associated ancestry cluster.

General study results and limits: Within the data, a cluster of highly shared sequence variants was likely a sequencing artifact. Earlier analysis looked at TCR beta V segments, and most were productive about 90% or about 30% of the time.

A remark on this clone: Its antigen remains unidentified.

The PCR had 60 Vbeta and 13 Jbeta primers. Sequencing was performed with immunoSEQ multiplex PCR; in TCRdb, only in-frame clones are kept and a portion is missing. The sample lists over 80,000 clones, 81% occurring once. The germline CDR1 and CDR2 sequences are LNHDA and SQIVND (reference sequence). The CDR3 length is 13 residues. The V and J ends lost 7 bases and 5 bases, in that order; junction bases with no gene match: 7. The sample was PBMCs. The V call is TRBV19, the J call TRBJ1-2; TRBD1 matches 7 bases. The sequence was obtained from a man between 35 and 55 years old in good health and CMV-seropositive. The CDR3 region has the DNA TGTGCCAGTAATATGGGGACAGCTTATGGCTACACCTTC. Its protein product is CASNMGTAYGYTF.